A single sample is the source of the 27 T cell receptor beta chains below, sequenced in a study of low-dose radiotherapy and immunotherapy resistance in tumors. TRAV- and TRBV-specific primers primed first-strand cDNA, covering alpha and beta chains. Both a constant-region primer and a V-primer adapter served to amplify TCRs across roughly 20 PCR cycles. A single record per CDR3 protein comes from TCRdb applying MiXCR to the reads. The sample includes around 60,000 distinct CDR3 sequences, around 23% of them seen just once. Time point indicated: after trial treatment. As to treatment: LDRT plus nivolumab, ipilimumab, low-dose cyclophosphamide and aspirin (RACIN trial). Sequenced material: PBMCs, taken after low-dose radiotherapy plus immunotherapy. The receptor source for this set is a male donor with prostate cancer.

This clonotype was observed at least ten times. CDR3 residues: CAGGVDIVPFF. CDR3 in DNA: TGTGCCGGGGGGGTCGATATCGTCCCGTTCTTC. This chain links TRBV6-2 or TRBV6-3 with TRBJ2-1; TRBD2 agrees at 7 bases. The V segment lost 11 bases and the J segment 15 bases; nucleotides outside the gene matches: 13. There are 11 residues in the CDR3. CDR1 and CDR2 from the germline V gene are MNHEY and SVGEGT.

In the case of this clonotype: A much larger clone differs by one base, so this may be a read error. CDR3 residues: CASTFMGKNTEAFF. CDR3 in DNA: TGTGCCAGCACCTTTATGGGAAAGAACACTGAAGCTTTCTTT. This chain uses TRBV11-2 with TRBJ1-1; D ambiguous. The CDR3 contains 14 residues. CDR1 is SGHAT, CDR2 FQNNGV, per germline. The V end lost 7 bases, the J end lost 1 base, and 13 bases lay between the germline ends. The whole variable domain, remainder taken from reference TRBV11-2 and TRBJ1-1, is EAGVAQSPRYKIIEKRQSVAFWCNPISGHATLYWYQQILGQGPKLLIQFQNNGVVDDSQLPKDRFSAERLKGVDSTLKIQPAKLEDSAVYLCASTFMGKNTEAFFGQGTRLTVV.

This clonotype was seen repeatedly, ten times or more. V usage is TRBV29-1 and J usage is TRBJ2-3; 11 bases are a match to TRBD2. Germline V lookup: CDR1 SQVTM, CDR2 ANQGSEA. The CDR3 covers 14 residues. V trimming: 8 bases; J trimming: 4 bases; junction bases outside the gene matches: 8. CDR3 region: CSLGSGGGADTQYF. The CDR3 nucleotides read TGCAGCCTGGGTAGCGGGGGGGGTGCAGATACGCAGTATTTT.

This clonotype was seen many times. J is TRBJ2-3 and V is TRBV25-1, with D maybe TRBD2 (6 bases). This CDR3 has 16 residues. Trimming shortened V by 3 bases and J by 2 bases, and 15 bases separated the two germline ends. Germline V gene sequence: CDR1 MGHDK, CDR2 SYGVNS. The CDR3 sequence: CASSDRAGSSTDTQYF. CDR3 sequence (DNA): TGTGCCAGCAGTGACAGGGCGGGATCTTCCACAGATACGCAGTATTTT.

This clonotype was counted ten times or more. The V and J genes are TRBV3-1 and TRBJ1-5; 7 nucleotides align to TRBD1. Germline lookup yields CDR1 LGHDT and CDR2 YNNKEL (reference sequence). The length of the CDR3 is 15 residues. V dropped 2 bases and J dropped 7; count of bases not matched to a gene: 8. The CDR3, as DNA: TGTGCCAGCAGCCAAAGACAGGGCTTGGAACAGCCCCAGCATTTT. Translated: CASSQRQGLEQPQHF.

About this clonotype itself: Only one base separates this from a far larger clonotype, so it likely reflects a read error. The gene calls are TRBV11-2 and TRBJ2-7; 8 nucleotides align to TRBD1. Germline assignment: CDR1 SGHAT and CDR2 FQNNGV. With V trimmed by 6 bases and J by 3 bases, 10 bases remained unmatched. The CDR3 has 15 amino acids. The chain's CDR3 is CASRDPGQENYEQYF. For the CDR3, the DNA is TGTGCCAGCAGAGATCCGGGACAGGAGAACTACGAGCAGTACTTC.

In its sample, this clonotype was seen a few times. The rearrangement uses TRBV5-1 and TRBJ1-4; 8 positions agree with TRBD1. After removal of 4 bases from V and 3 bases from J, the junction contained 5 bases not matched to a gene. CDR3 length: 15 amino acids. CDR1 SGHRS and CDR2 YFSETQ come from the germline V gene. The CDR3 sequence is CASSRDRGPNEKLFF. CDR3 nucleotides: TGCGCCAGCAGCAGAGACAGGGGACCTAATGAAAAACTGTTTTTT.

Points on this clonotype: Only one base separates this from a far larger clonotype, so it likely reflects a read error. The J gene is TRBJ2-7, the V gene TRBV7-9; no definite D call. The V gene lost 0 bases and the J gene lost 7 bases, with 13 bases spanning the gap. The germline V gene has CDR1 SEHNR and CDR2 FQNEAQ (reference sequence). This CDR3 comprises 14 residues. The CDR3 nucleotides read TGTGCCAGCAGCTTAGCGGCATCCTACAATGAGCAGTACTTC. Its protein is CASSLAASYNEQYF.

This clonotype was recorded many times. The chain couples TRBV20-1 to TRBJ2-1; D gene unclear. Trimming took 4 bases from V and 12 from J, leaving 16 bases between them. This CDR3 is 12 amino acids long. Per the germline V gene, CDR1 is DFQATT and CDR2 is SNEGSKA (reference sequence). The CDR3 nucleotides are TGCAGTGCTATTCCATCGGGCTTTGGGCAGTTCTTC. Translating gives CSAIPSGFGQFF.

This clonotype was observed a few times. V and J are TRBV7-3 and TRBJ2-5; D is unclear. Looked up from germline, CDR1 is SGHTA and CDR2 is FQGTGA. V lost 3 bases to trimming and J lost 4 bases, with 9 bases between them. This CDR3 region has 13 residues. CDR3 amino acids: CASSFGPGETQYF. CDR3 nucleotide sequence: TGTGCCAGCAGCTTCGGCCCCGGAGAGACCCAGTACTTC.

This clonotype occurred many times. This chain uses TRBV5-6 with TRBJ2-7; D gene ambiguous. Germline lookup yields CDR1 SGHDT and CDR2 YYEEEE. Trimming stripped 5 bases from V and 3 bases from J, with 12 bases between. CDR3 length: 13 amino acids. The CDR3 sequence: CASSPVHDYEQYF. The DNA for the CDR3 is TGTGCCAGCAGTCCGGTTCACGACTACGAGCAGTACTTC.

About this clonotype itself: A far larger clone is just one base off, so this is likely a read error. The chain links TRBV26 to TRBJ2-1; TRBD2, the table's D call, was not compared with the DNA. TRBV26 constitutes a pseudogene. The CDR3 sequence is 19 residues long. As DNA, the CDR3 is TGTGCCAGCAGTGAAGCCCACCTAAGAGTAGCGGGAGACCACAATGAGCAGTTCTTC. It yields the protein CASSEAHLRVAGDHNEQFF.

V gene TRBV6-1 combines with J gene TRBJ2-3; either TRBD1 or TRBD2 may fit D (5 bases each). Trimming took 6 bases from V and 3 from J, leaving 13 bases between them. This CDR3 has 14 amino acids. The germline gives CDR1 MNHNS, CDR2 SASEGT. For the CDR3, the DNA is TGTGCCAGCAGAAGGGACGGTGGGACAGATACGCAGTATTTT. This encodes CASRRDGGTDTQYF.

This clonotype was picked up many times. As DNA, the CDR3 is TGTGCCAGCAGACTAGCGGGGGCACCCACAGATACGCAGTATTTT. Its protein product is CASRLAGAPTDTQYF. The chain is built from TRBV12-3 or TRBV12-4 and TRBJ2-3; 11 nucleotides agree with TRBD2. CDR3 length: 15 amino acids. J gave up 2 bases and V 6 bases, and 4 bases lay outside the gene matches.

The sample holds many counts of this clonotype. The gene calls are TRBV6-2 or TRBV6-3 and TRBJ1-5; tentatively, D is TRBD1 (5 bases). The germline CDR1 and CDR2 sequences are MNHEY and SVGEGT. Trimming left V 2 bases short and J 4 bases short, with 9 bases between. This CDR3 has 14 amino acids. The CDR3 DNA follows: TGTGCCAGCAGTTACGGGGCGGGAAATCAGCCCCAGCATTTT. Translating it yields CASSYGAGNQPQHF.

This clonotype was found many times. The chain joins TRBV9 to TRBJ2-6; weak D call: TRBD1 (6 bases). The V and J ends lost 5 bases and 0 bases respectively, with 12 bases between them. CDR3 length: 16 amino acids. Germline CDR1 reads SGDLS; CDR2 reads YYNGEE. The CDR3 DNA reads TGTGCCAGCAGTTCCGACAGGAGCTCTGGGGCCAACGTCCTGACTTTC. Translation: CASSSDRSSGANVLTF.

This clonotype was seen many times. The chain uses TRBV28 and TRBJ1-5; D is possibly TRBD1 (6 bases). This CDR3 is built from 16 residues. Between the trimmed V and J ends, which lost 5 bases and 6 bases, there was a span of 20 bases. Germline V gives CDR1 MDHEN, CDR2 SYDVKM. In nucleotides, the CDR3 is TGTGCCAGCAGTCACAGGGTAAGGTTAATGGGTCAGCCCCAGCATTTT. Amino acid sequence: CASSHRVRLMGQPQHF.

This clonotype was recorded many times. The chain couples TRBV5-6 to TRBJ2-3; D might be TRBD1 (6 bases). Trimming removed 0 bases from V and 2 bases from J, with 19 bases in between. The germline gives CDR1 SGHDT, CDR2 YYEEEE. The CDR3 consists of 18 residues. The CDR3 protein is CASSLVLQGGGYTDTQYF. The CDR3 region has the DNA TGTGCCAGCAGCTTGGTTTTACAGGGCGGAGGATACACAGATACGCAGTATTTT. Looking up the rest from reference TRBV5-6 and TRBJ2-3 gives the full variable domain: DAGVTQSPTHLIKTRGQQVTLRCSPKSGHDTVSWYQQALGQGPQFIFQYYEEEERQRGNFPDRFSGHQFPNYSSELNVNALLLGDSALYLCASSLVLQGGGYTDTQYFGPGTRLTVL.

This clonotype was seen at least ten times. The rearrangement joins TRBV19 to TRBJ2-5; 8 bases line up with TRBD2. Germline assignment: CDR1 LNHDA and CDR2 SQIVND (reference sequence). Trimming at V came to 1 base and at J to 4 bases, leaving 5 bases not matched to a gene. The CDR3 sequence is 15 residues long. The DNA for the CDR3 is TGTGCCAGTAGTATAGCGGGGGGGCCCAGAGAGACCCAGTACTTC. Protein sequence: CASSIAGGPRETQYF.

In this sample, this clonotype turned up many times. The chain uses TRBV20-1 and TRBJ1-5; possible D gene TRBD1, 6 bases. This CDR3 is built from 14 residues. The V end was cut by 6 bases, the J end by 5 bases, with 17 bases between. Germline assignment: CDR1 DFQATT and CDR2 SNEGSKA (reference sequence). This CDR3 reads CSARRRGLDQPQHF. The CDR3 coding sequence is TGCAGTGCCAGGCGGCGGGGGCTGGATCAGCCCCAGCATTTT.

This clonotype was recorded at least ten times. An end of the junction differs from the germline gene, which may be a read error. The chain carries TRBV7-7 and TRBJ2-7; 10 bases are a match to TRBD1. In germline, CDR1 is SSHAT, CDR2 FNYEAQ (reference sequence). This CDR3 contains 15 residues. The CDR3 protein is CASSLGTGVLYEQYF. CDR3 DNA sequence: TGTGCTAGCAGCTTAGGGACAGGGGTTCTGTACGAGCAGTACTTC.

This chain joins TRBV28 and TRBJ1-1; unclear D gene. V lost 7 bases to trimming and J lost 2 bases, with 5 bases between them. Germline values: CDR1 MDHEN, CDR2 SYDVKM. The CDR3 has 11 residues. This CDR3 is CASKRNTEAFF. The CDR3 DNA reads TGTGCCAGCAAGAGAAACACTGAAGCTTTCTTT.

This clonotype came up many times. The CDR3 loop reads CATSRDLASGPYNEQFF. The CDR3 coding sequence is TGTGCCACCAGCAGAGATCTGGCTAGCGGGCCGTACAATGAGCAGTTCTTC. This sequence joins TRBV15 and TRBJ2-1; 8 bases line up with TRBD2. The CDR3 contains 17 residues. Germline values: CDR1 LNHNV, CDR2 YYDKDF (reference sequence). V was pared by 0 bases and J by 4 bases, with 8 bases of the junction left unmatched.

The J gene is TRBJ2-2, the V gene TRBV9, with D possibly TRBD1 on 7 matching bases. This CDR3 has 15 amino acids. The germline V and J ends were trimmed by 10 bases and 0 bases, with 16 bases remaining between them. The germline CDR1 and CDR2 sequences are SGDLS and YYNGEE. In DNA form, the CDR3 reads TGTGCCTCAGGGGGGCGGACTGCGAACACCGGGGAGCTGTTTTTT. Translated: CASGGRTANTGELFF.

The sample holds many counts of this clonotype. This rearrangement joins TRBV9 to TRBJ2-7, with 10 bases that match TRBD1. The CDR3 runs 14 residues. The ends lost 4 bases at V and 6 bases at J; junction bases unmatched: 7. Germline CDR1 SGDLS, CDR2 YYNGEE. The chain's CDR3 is CASSSGQGHGEQYF. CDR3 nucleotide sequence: TGTGCCAGCAGCTCGGGACAGGGGCATGGCGAGCAGTACTTC.

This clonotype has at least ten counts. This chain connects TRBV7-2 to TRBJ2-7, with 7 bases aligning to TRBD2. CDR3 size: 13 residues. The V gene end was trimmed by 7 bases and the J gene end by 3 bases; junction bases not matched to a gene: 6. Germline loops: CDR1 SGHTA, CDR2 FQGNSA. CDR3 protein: CASTVSGVYEQYF. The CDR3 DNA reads TGTGCCAGCACCGTAAGCGGGGTCTACGAGCAGTACTTC.

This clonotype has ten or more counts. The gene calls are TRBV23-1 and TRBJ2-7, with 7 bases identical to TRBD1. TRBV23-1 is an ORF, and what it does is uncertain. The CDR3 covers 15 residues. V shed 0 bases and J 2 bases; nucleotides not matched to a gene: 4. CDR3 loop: CASSQSGTVTYEQYF. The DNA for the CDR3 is TGCGCCAGCAGTCAATCTGGGACAGTAACCTACGAGCAGTACTTC.